These T cell receptor beta chains were read from a single sample in a study of control samples from healthy donors and cancer patients. Assay used: immunoSEQ multiplex PCR; TCRdb lists only in-frame clones, some missing. Seen here are some 150,000 clones, approximately 94% observed once, and the top ten hold around 15%. The sequencing input was PBMCs. These receptors were collected from a man aged 60-69 years with colorectal cancer. CDR3s include the opening cysteine and the closing phenylalanine or tryptophan.

>TRBJ2-3|TRBV24-1
CATRGRSTDTQYF
>TRBJ2-7|TRBV18
CASSLTGTSGGYEQYF
>TRBJ1-4|TRBV11-2
CASSSRDRGLLTNEKLFF
>TRBJ1-5|TRBV6-5
CASKGGGNQPQHF
>TRBJ2-5|TRBV3-1/TRBV3-2
CASSPRTGGSRETQYF
>TRBJ1-1|TRBV5-6
CASSRGGAGGTEAFF
>TRBJ1-3|TRBV21-1
CASSSRIRARTGVGNTIYF
>TRBJ1-4|TRBV6-4
CASSDSGRLPEKLFF
>TRBJ1-1|TRBV6-6
CASSWTEMNTEAFF
>TRBJ1-3|TRBV28
CASISTVGNTIYF
>TRBJ1-2|TRBV2
CASSESGYGYTF
>TRBJ1-1|TRBV10-3
CAIREGVVDTEAFF
>TRBJ2-3|TRBV29-1
CSVEDAFRLAGATQYF
>TRBJ1-1|TRBV5-6
CASSLVGQGGTEAFF
>TRBJ1-1|TRBV10-1
CASRGQGETEAFF
>TRBJ2-3|TRBV6-5
CAARGSPADTQYF
>TRBJ2-5|TRBV7-7
CASSFGTEETQYF
>TRBJ1-4|TRBV10-3
CAISDDRGGEKLFF
>TRBJ2-7|TRBV3-1/TRBV3-2
CASSQGGEQYF
>TRBJ1-4|TRBV7-9
CASSPTGNLGKLFF
>TRBJ2-2|TRBV12-3/TRBV12-4
CASSLGSGELFF
>TRBJ1-2|TRBV18
CASSRGTGANYGYTF
>TRBJ2-2|TRBV27
CASSFERGTNTGELFF
>TRBJ2-7|TRBV7-8
CASSYDTISYEQYF
>TRBJ1-2|TRBV3-1/TRBV3-2
CASSQGQSLYGYTF
>TRBJ1-4|TRBV7-9
CASSLGDREGEKLFF
>TRBJ2-7|TRBV5-1
CASSSGQGPYEQCF